The TCR beta chain described here comes from a study of control samples from healthy donors and cancer patients. The table came from immunoSEQ multiplex PCR; TCRdb's copy has only in-frame clones and leaves some out. The sample records around 170,000 clones, nearly 90% being singletons. The CDR3 contains 14 residues. Trimming cost V 8 bases and J 6 bases; bases outside gene matches: 9. Germline values: CDR1 MNHEY, CDR2 SMNVEV (reference sequence). The J gene is TRBJ2-1, the V gene TRBV27; 8 positions agree with TRBD2. Input material: blood. The TCR sequence derives from a woman in her fifties or sixties in good health. CDR3 sequence reads: CASRGGSAVNEQFF. The DNA for the CDR3 is TGTGCCAGCCGGGGGGGTTCGGCGGTCAATGAGCAGTTCTTC.